Presented here are 15 T cell receptor beta chains from one specimen sequenced in a study of cytomegalovirus exposure and HLA in healthy donors. Measured with immunoSEQ multiplex PCR; TCRdb has only the in-frame clones, and not every one. The top ten hold roughly 20% of the sample, which has 90,000 or so clones, 85% seen once. The sequenced sample was PBMCs. The receptor source for this set is a young man in good health and CMV-seropositive.

This CDR3 reads CASSGRGSTDTQYF. The CDR3 DNA is TGCGCCAGCTCCGGGCGGGGAAGCACAGATACGCAGTATTTT. This chain connects TRBV5-1 to TRBJ2-3; maybe TRBD2 (6 bases). The germline CDR1 and CDR2 sequences are SGHRS and YFSETQ. The CDR3 sequence is 14 residues long. With 7 bases removed from V and 0 bases from J, the gap between germline ends came to 12 bases.

This clone was picked up a small number of times. This chain uses TRBV4-2 with TRBJ1-2; TRBD1 aligns across 8 bases. J gave up 6 bases and V 3 bases, and 6 bases lay outside the gene matches. Germline V lookup: CDR1 LGHNA, CDR2 YNFKEQ. The CDR3 totals 14 residues. The CDR3 region has the DNA TGTGCCAGCAGCCAGGCCGAGACAGGGGATGGCTACACCTTC. This gives the protein CASSQAETGDGYTF.

The sample holds one count of this clone. V and J are TRBV11-2 and TRBJ2-7; 10 bases match TRBD2. J gave up 8 bases and V 1 base, and 2 bases lay outside the gene matches. Germline V lookup: CDR1 SGHAT, CDR2 FQNNGV. The CDR3 has 13 residues. The CDR3 DNA reads as TGTGCCAGCAGCTTAGGGACTAGCGGACAGCAGTACGTC. Protein: CASSLGTSGQQYV.

In this sample, this clone turned up a few times. The chain uses TRBV6-5 and TRBJ1-2; no reliable D call. Trimming took 8 bases from V and 2 from J, leaving 9 bases between them. Per the germline V gene, CDR1 is MNHEY and CDR2 is SVGAGI. This CDR3 comprises 12 residues. The CDR3 DNA reads as TGTGCCAGCTGTGACGGGAACTATGGCTACACCTTC. Translated, it gives CASCDGNYGYTF.

This clone appeared once. J is TRBJ2-1 and V is TRBV30; 9 bases fit TRBD2. V gave up 1 base and J gave up 3 bases; unmatched junction bases: 4. CDR3 length: 15 amino acids. CDR1 is GTSNPN and CDR2 is SVGIG in the germline V gene (reference sequence). The CDR3 nucleotides are TGTGCCTGGAGTGGGGCTAGCGGGAACTACAATGAGCAGTTCTTC. This encodes CAWSGASGNYNEQFF. The full variable domain, rest sourced from reference TRBV30 and TRBJ2-1, is SQTIHQWPATLVQPVGSPLSLECTVEGTSNPNLYWYRQAAGRGLQLLFYSVGIGQISSEVPQNLSASRPQDRQFILSSKKLLLSDSGFYLCAWSGASGNYNEQFFGPGTRLTVL.

This rearrangement joins TRBV29-1 to TRBJ1-4; 9 positions agree with TRBD1. Germline V gives CDR1 SQVTM, CDR2 ANQGSEA. The CDR3 sequence is 13 residues long. The junction had 7 bases not matched to a gene; V was cut back by 6 bases and J by 8 bases. Here the CDR3 reads CSVRTGVWEKLFF. Here the CDR3 DNA reads TGCAGCGTACGGACAGGGGTCTGGGAAAAACTGTTTTTT.

The chain uses TRBV25-1 and TRBJ2-5; 8 bases map to TRBD1. Germline CDR1 is MGHDK and CDR2 is SYGVNS. V was pared by 6 bases and J by 5 bases, with 2 bases of the junction left unmatched. The CDR3 runs to 12 residues. CDR3 loop: CASRRQGETQYF. The CDR3 DNA reads TGTGCCAGCAGACGACAGGGGGAGACCCAGTACTTC.

This clone was counted between two and nine times. This rearrangement joins TRBV11-2 to TRBJ2-1, with unresolved D. This CDR3 comprises 13 residues. Per germline, CDR1 SGHAT and CDR2 FQNNGV. With 5 bases removed from V and 6 bases from J, the gap between germline ends came to 11 bases. Here the CDR3 reads CASSLSSGNEQFF. In nucleotides, the CDR3 is TGTGCCAGCAGCCTATCATCCGGCAATGAGCAGTTCTTC. Together with reference TRBV11-2 and TRBJ2-1, the CDR3 gives the full variable domain: EAGVAQSPRYKIIEKRQSVAFWCNPISGHATLYWYQQILGQGPKLLIQFQNNGVVDDSQLPKDRFSAERLKGVDSTLKIQPAKLEDSAVYLCASSLSSGNEQFFGPGTRLTVL.

This clone has only a few counts. This chain joins TRBV19 and TRBJ2-7; 10 bases map to TRBD2. Looked up from germline, CDR1 is LNHDA and CDR2 is SQIVND (reference sequence). The ends lost 7 bases at V and 2 bases at J; junction bases unmatched: 5. There are 14 residues in the CDR3. The CDR3 here is CASKASGSPYEQYF. The CDR3 DNA is TGTGCCAGTAAGGCTAGCGGGAGTCCCTACGAGCAGTACTTC. Looking up the rest from reference TRBV19 and TRBJ2-7 gives the full variable domain: DGGITQSPKYLFRKEGQNVTLSCEQNLNHDAMYWYRQDPGQGLRLIYYSQIVNDFQKGDIAEGYSVSREKKESFPLTVTSAQKNPTAFYLCASKASGSPYEQYFGPGTRLTVT.

The genes are TRBV18 and TRBJ2-3; tentatively, D is TRBD2 (5 bases). The V and J ends lost 1 base and 0 bases respectively, with 11 bases between them. The CDR3 covers 16 residues. Germline V gene lookup returns CDR1 KGHSH and CDR2 LQKENI. As DNA, the CDR3 is TGTGCCAGCTCACCACGTCTCGGGAAGAGCACAGATACGCAGTATTTT. It codes for CASSPRLGKSTDTQYF. Using reference TRBV18 and TRBJ2-3 for the parts outside the CDR3, the full variable domain is NAGVMQNPRHLVRRRGQEARLRCSPMKGHSHVYWYRQLPEEGLKFMVYLQKENIIDESGMPKERFSAEFPKEGPSILRIQQVVRGDSAAYFCASSPRLGKSTDTQYFGPGTRLTVL.

The chain couples TRBV18 to TRBJ1-1; unclear D gene. This CDR3 is built from 12 residues. Trimming shortened V by 3 bases and J by 8 bases, and 10 bases separated the two germline ends. Germline V gives CDR1 KGHSH, CDR2 LQKENI. The CDR3 is CASSPYGEEAFF. The CDR3 DNA reads as TGTGCCAGCTCACCTTACGGGGAGGAAGCTTTCTTT.

In nucleotides, the CDR3 is TGTGCCAGCAGCCAACGACCCGGACTGAACTATGGCTACACCTTC. Amino acid sequence: CASSQRPGLNYGYTF. The gene calls are TRBV7-6 and TRBJ1-2; D not resolved. The CDR3 length is 15 residues. The germline gives CDR1 SGHVS, CDR2 FNYEAQ. Between the trimmed V and J ends, which lost 5 bases and 2 bases, there was a span of 15 bases. Together with reference TRBV7-6 and TRBJ1-2, the CDR3 gives the full variable domain: GAGVSQSPRYKVTKRGQDVALRCDPISGHVSLYWYRQALGQGPEFLTYFNYEAQQDKSGLPNDRFSAERPEGSISTLTIQRTEQRDSAMYRCASSQRPGLNYGYTFGSGTRLTVV.

The chain is built from TRBV7-8 and TRBJ1-3; the D is unclear. This CDR3 is 14 amino acids long. The germline gives CDR1 SGHVS, CDR2 FQNEAQ. Between the trimmed V and J ends, which lost 2 bases and 2 bases, there was a span of 7 bases. The CDR3 nucleotides are TGTGCCAGCAGCTTATCCGGGGCTGGAAACACCATATATTTT. This encodes CASSLSGAGNTIYF.

This clone appeared a single time. This chain joins TRBV11-2 and TRBJ1-5; D unresolved. CDR1 and CDR2 (germline): SGHAT, FQNNGV. Trimming pared 0 bases from V and 4 bases from J, leaving 10 bases between. The CDR3 is made up of 15 amino acids. The CDR3 sequence: CASSLDYLPNQPQHF. As DNA, the CDR3 is TGTGCCAGCAGCTTAGACTACCTGCCAAATCAGCCCCAGCATTTT.

The J gene is TRBJ2-2, the V gene TRBV28; 9 nucleotides line up with TRBD2. The CDR3 is 16 amino acids. The V gene end was trimmed by 4 bases and the J gene end by 1 base; junction bases not matched to a gene: 4. Per the germline V gene, CDR1 is MDHEN and CDR2 is SYDVKM. CDR3 nucleotides: TGTGCCAGCAGTTCGGGACTAGCTGAGAACACCGGGGAGCTGTTTTTT. Translated, it gives CASSSGLAENTGELFF.